The 7 T cell receptor beta chains listed next were all sequenced from one sample in a study of T cell repertoires in ileal Crohn's disease. Libraries were prepared by immunoSEQ multiplex PCR; TCRdb keeps only in-frame clonotypes and omits some of them. The repertoire includes 4,000 to 6,000 clones, around 86% of them detected once, and roughly 4.5% sits in the top ten. Time point noted: proximal margin of the surgical specimen (macroscopically non-inflamed). The material sequenced was ileal tissue. Receptors originate from an adult with Crohn's disease.

The CDR3 spells CASSGLISGTPLDTQYF. The CDR3 region has the DNA TGTGCCAGCAGCGGGCTGATTAGCGGGACCCCCCTGGATACGCAGTATTTT. V usage is TRBV9 and J usage is TRBJ2-3; 8 bases are shared with TRBD2. The CDR3 sequence is 17 residues long. V dropped 3 bases and J dropped 6; count of bases not matched to a gene: 15. Germline V gives CDR1 SGDLS, CDR2 YYNGEE. The variable domain in full, completed from reference TRBV9 and TRBJ2-3, reads DSGVTQTPKHLITATGQRVTLRCSPRSGDLSVYWYQQSLDQGLQFLIQYYNGEERAKGNILERFSAQQFPDLHSELNLSSLELGDSALYFCASSGLISGTPLDTQYFGPGTRLTVL.

This sequence joins TRBV27 and TRBJ1-5; D gene unclear. V was shortened by 0 bases and J by 3 bases, with 9 bases between the two germline ends. Germline V gene data show CDR1 as MNHEY and CDR2 as SMNVEV (reference sequence). CDR3 length equals 15 residues. The CDR3: CASSLSVNLNQPQHF. DNA for the CDR3: TGTGCCAGCAGTTTATCCGTCAATCTCAATCAGCCCCAGCATTTT.

The J gene is TRBJ2-3, the V gene TRBV30, with 10 positions matching TRBD1. Germline CDR1 is GTSNPN and CDR2 is SVGIG (reference sequence). V dropped 4 bases and J dropped 0; count of bases not matched to a gene: 4. This CDR3 has 15 amino acids. CDR3 DNA: TGTGCCTGGAACCGACAGGGGGCTAGCACAGATACGCAGTATTTT. This encodes CAWNRQGASTDTQYF.

The chain recombines TRBV9 with TRBJ1-5; D possibly corresponds to TRBD1 (5 bases). Germline lookup yields CDR1 SGDLS and CDR2 YYNGEE. Trimming cost V 5 bases and J 0 bases, with 12 bases left between them. CDR3 length equals 15 residues. CDR3 nucleotides: TGTGCCAGCAGTGTGGGGGGATTTAGCAATCAGCCCCAGCATTTT. Residues: CASSVGGFSNQPQHF.

V is TRBV2 and J is TRBJ1-2; D perhaps matches TRBD1 (5 bases). This CDR3 has 22 residues. V was pared by 2 bases and J by 2 bases, with 33 bases between. CDR1 and CDR2 (germline): SNHLY, FYNNEI. CDR3 bases: TGTGCCAGCAGTGAATCGAGGGAAATGGGACTCAATCCTTTTATCCCGAACTATGGCTACACCTTC. Translation: CASSESREMGLNPFIPNYGYTF.

The CDR3 reads CASSLGTGGTYEQYF. In nucleotides, the CDR3 is TGTGCCAGCAGCCTAGGGACAGGGGGAACCTACGAGCAGTACTTC. This chain links TRBV7-6 with TRBJ2-7, with 11 bases that match TRBD1. V gave up 5 bases and J gave up 2 bases; unmatched junction bases: 5. CDR1 and CDR2 from the germline V gene are SGHVS and FNYEAQ. This CDR3 has 15 residues.

This clone was detected once. J is TRBJ2-1 and V is TRBV11-2, with TRBD2 identical over 7 bases. This CDR3 is 16 amino acids long. Germline CDR1 SGHAT, CDR2 FQNNGV. Germline trimming cut 3 bases from V and 9 bases from J; bases unmatched to any gene: 14. Here the CDR3 DNA reads TGTGCCAGCAGCTTCGTCTTATCAGGCGGGAGTGTTGAGCAGTTCTTC. Its translation: CASSFVLSGGSVEQFF.